What follows are 10 T cell receptor beta chains derived from one specimen sequenced in a study of shared clonotypes between healthy human individuals. Using immunoSEQ multiplex PCR, the repertoire was profiled, and TCRdb retains in-frame clones only, with some absent. The profile shows approximately 2.3 million clones, 93% of them singletons. The sequenced sample consisted of naive CD4+ T cells from PBMCs. The subset was: CD45RA+ positively selected. The receptors here all came from a man younger than 30 in good health. Some clones in this sample may be carry-over from other donors' samples.

This chain connects TRBV9 to TRBJ2-5; perhaps TRBD2 as D (7 bases). V was pared by 0 bases and J by 7 bases, with 13 bases between. Germline CDR1 is SGDLS and CDR2 is YYNGEE. The CDR3 runs 14 residues. The CDR3 DNA sequence: TGTGCCAGCAGCGTAGACGGGGGGCGCGGGACCCAGTACTTC. Its protein is CASSVDGGRGTQYF.

The chain employs TRBV6-5 and TRBJ1-2, with TRBD1 as a possible D gene (5 bases). Germline lookup yields CDR1 MNHEY and CDR2 SVGAGI. The CDR3 has 11 residues. The germline V and J ends were trimmed by 2 bases and 12 bases, with 10 bases remaining between them. The CDR3 bases are TGTGCCAGCAGTTACCAGGGCCGTCACACCTTC. Residues: CASSYQGRHTF.

The J gene is TRBJ2-1, the V gene TRBV5-4; 8 bases agree with TRBD1. This CDR3 spans 15 amino acids. V lost 4 bases and J lost 9; bases outside the gene matches: 12. Germline CDR1 reads SGHNT; CDR2 reads YYREEE (reference sequence). The CDR3 DNA reads TGTGCCAGCAGCCTCTGGGTCCAGGGGGCCGCTGAGCAGTTCTTC. This codes for CASSLWVQGAAEQFF. Full variable domain (remainder filled in from reference TRBV5-4 and TRBJ2-1): ETGVTQSPTHLIKTRGQQVTLRCSSQSGHNTVSWYQQALGQGPQFIFQYYREEENGRGNFPPRFSGLQFPNYSSELNVNALELDDSALYLCASSLWVQGAAEQFFGPGTRLTVL.

This clone has just a few counts. The J gene is TRBJ1-3, the V gene TRBV4-1; no reliable D call. The CDR3 is 14 amino acids. CDR1 is MGHRA and CDR2 is YSYEKL in the germline V gene. The V gene lost 4 bases and the J gene lost 0 bases, with 7 bases spanning the gap. CDR3 DNA sequence: TGCGCCAGCAGCCTCCCAAGCTCTGGAAACACCATATATTTT. It encodes CASSLPSSGNTIYF.

The chain employs TRBV9 and TRBJ1-2, with D uncertain. CDR1 and CDR2 from the germline V gene are SGDLS and YYNGEE. V was shortened by 3 bases and J by 5 bases, with 20 bases between the two germline ends. This CDR3 comprises 16 residues. CDR3 DNA sequence: TGTGCCAGCAGCGCCCAGGTCGGTAAATCGGGTTATGGCTACACCTTC. Its translation: CASSAQVGKSGYGYTF.

The chain links TRBV28 to TRBJ1-2; TRBD1 is a possible D gene (5 bases). The CDR3 length is 13 residues. With 6 bases removed from V and 8 bases from J, the gap between germline ends came to 16 bases. Germline V gene data show CDR1 as MDHEN and CDR2 as SYDVKM. The DNA of the CDR3 is TGTGCCAGCAGCCTCCCCGGGGGAGCAGGCTACACCTTC. Its translation is CASSLPGGAGYTF.

This chain joins TRBV18 and TRBJ2-7; no clear D gene. V was pared by 0 bases and J by 3 bases, with 6 bases between. The length of the CDR3 is 13 residues. CDR1 KGHSH and CDR2 LQKENI come from the germline V gene. The CDR3 sequence is CASSPPALYEQYF. CDR3 sequence (DNA): TGTGCCAGCTCACCACCGGCCCTCTACGAGCAGTACTTC.

This sequence joins TRBV7-6 and TRBJ2-2, with D possibly called TRBD1 or TRBD2 (5 bases each). This CDR3 region has 17 residues. The germline V gene encodes CDR1 SGHVS and CDR2 FNYEAQ. Trimming stripped 4 bases from V and 3 bases from J, with 18 bases between. As DNA, the CDR3 is TGTGCCAGCAGCTCTTATGTGGGGGACGGCTACACCGGGGAGCTGTTTTTT. It yields the protein CASSSYVGDGYTGELFF.

The chain is built from TRBV30 and TRBJ2-6; the D is unclear. The CDR3 runs 17 residues. The germline CDR1 and CDR2 sequences are GTSNPN and SVGIG (reference sequence). The V gene lost 1 base and the J gene lost 2 bases, with 15 bases spanning the gap. CDR3 DNA: TGTGCCTGGAGTGAGGAACAGTTTTATCCTGGGGCCAACGTCCTGACTTTC. This gives the protein CAWSEEQFYPGANVLTF.

V and J are TRBV5-4 and TRBJ2-2; D not resolved. V lost 1 base to trimming and J lost 2 bases, with 9 bases between them. Germline loops: CDR1 SGHNT, CDR2 YYREEE (reference sequence). There are 15 residues in the CDR3. In DNA, the CDR3 is TGTGCCAGCAGCTTGCCGTCCTCCAACACCGGGGAGCTGTTTTTT. It yields the protein CASSLPSSNTGELFF.